One sample yielded the 20 T cell receptor beta chains listed below, sequenced in a study of response to subunit inactivated influenza vaccine. TCRdb reprocessed the RT-PCR reads with MiXCR, giving one entry per CDR3 protein. The data show fewer than 700,000 distinct CDR3 sequences, over 10% seen once. The sequenced sample was PBMCs from blood, obtained 40 to 50 days after vaccination. Receptor source: a man in his fifties who received an inactivated influenza vaccine.

The V and J genes are TRBV28 and TRBJ2-7, with 8 bases aligning to TRBD1. The CDR3 is 13 amino acids. Germline V CDR1 and CDR2: MDHEN, SYDVKM. The V and J ends lost 6 bases and 3 bases, in that order; junction bases with no gene match: 4. CDR3 bases: TGTGCCAGCAGCCACAGGGGGAACTACGAGCAGTACTTC. This gives the protein CASSHRGNYEQYF.

This clonotype has more than one count but fewer than ten. The V and J genes are TRBV6-2 or TRBV6-3 and TRBJ2-1, with 8 bases matching TRBD1. The CDR3 loop spans 14 amino acids. Germline-derived CDR1 and CDR2 are MNHEY and SVGEGT. The V and J ends lost 6 bases and 9 bases, in that order; junction bases with no gene match: 10. DNA for the CDR3: TGTGCCAGCAGAAGACAGGGGCGAAGCGCTGAGCAGTTCTTC. Its protein product is CASRRQGRSAEQFF.

This clonotype was found a few times. The V gene is TRBV20-1, the J gene TRBJ1-1; D is uncertain. The CDR3 totals 14 residues. CDR1 DFQATT and CDR2 SNEGSKA come from the germline V gene (reference sequence). Trimming cost V 0 bases and J 3 bases, with 11 bases left between them. CDR3 coding DNA: TGCAGTGCTAGAGAGGGCGGGAAGGACACTGAAGCTTTCTTT. Its protein is CSAREGGKDTEAFF.

The rearrangement joins TRBV4-1 to TRBJ2-4; 13 nucleotides line up with TRBD2. The trim removed 2 bases at V and 5 bases at J, leaving 12 bases unmatched. CDR1 and CDR2 (germline): MGHRA, YSYEKL. The CDR3 covers 19 residues. CDR3 DNA sequence: TGCGCCAGCAGCCAAAGGCCCGGGACTAGCGGGATAGGGGAAAACATTCAGTACTTC. It yields the protein CASSQRPGTSGIGENIQYF.

This clonotype showed up just a few times. The J gene is TRBJ2-7, the V gene TRBV6-1; 8 bases are a match to TRBD1. Trimming at V came to 6 bases and at J to 4 bases, leaving 8 bases not matched to a gene. Germline V lookup: CDR1 MNHNS, CDR2 SASEGT. This CDR3 region has 14 residues. The CDR3 here is CASSNRDRIYEQYF. CDR3 nucleotide sequence: TGTGCCAGCAGCAACCGGGACAGGATTTACGAGCAGTACTTC.

This clonotype has a count of ten or more. At one end, the junction sequence differs from germline, possibly due to a read error. CDR3 protein: CASSQGGGTDTQYF. The CDR3 DNA sequence: TGTGCCAGCAGCCAGGGAGGGGGTACAGATACGCAGTATTTT. The chain employs TRBV4-3 and TRBJ2-3; weak D call: TRBD2 (7 bases). Germline CDR1 reads LGHNA; CDR2 reads YSLEER. This CDR3 has 14 residues.

Many counts were recorded for this clonotype. The rearrangement links TRBV15 to TRBJ1-1; no reliable D call. This CDR3 contains 16 residues. V was clipped by 1 base and J by 3 bases, with 15 bases between them. From germline, CDR1 is LNHNV and CDR2 YYDKDF (reference sequence). The CDR3: CATSRARLLPDTEAFF. The DNA for the CDR3 is TGTGCCACCAGCAGAGCCAGGCTCCTCCCGGACACTGAAGCTTTCTTT.

The chain combines TRBV29-1 with TRBJ2-3; 9 nucleotides line up with TRBD1. The CDR3 has 15 residues. The germline CDR1 and CDR2 sequences are SQVTM and ANQGSEA. V was pared by 2 bases and J by 4 bases, with 7 bases of the junction left unmatched. The CDR3 bases are TGCAGCGTTGAAACCGGGACAGGGCGGGCAGATACGCAGTATTTT. It codes for CSVETGTGRADTQYF.

This clonotype was counted only a few times. The rearrangement uses TRBV7-2 and TRBJ2-3; perhaps TRBD2 as D (7 bases). CDR1 and CDR2 from the germline V gene are SGHTA and FQGNSA. The CDR3 extends over 15 amino acids. The germline V and J ends were trimmed by 6 bases and 3 bases, with 16 bases remaining between them. Here the CDR3 DNA reads TGTGCCAGCAGGAGGGCGGGGGCCAGGACAGATACGCAGTATTTT. This translates into CASRRAGARTDTQYF.

This clonotype appeared a few times. V and J are TRBV5-1 and TRBJ1-4, with D unclear. CDR1 is SGHRS and CDR2 is YFSETQ in the germline V gene. V gave up 7 bases and J gave up 0 bases, with 10 bases separating them. The CDR3 runs to 14 residues. DNA for the CDR3: TGCGCCAGCCGCCCCACAGCAACTAATGAAAAACTGTTTTTT. Protein: CASRPTATNEKLFF. Based on the CDR3 plus reference TRBV5-1 and TRBJ1-4, the full variable domain is KAGVTQTPRYLIKTRGQQVTLSCSPISGHRSVSWYQQTPGQGLQFLFEYFSETQRNKGNFPGRFSGRQFSNSRSEMNVSTLELGDSALYLCASRPTATNEKLFFGSGTQLSVL.

This clonotype was picked up a small number of times. The chain employs TRBV5-1 and TRBJ2-2, with D unresolved. Per germline, CDR1 SGHRS and CDR2 YFSETQ. This CDR3 has 13 residues. V lost 4 bases and J 2 bases, leaving 6 bases between the germline ends. The CDR3 coding sequence is TGCGCCAGCAGCGCAGAAAACACCGGGGAGCTGTTTTTT. This encodes CASSAENTGELFF.

This clonotype was detected many times. The chain joins TRBV27 to TRBJ2-2; 8 bases match TRBD2. The germline gives CDR1 MNHEY, CDR2 SMNVEV (reference sequence). V lost 5 bases and J lost 1; bases outside the gene matches: 6. The CDR3 length is 16 residues. CDR3 residues: CASSISGNLNTGELFF. The DNA for the CDR3 is TGTGCCAGCAGTATTAGCGGGAACTTGAACACCGGGGAGCTGTTTTTT.

As to this clonotype: This may come from a read error, since a much larger clone is one base off. This chain links TRBV11-2 with TRBJ2-3; D perhaps matches TRBD2 (5 bases). Trimming removed 5 bases at V and 0 bases at J, with 9 bases between. In germline, CDR1 is SGHAT, CDR2 FQNNGV. The CDR3 runs to 14 residues. CDR3 residues: CASSPGVSTDTQYF. The CDR3 DNA sequence: TGTGCCAGCAGCCCCGGGGTGAGCACAGATACGCAGTATTTT.

This clonotype was observed a handful of times. The V and J genes are TRBV4-3 and TRBJ2-7; unclear D gene. The germline CDR1 and CDR2 sequences are LGHNA and YSLEER. The CDR3 spans 14 residues. Between the trimmed V and J ends, which lost 1 base and 6 bases, there was a span of 13 bases. The CDR3 sequence is CASSQGEGLGEQYF. The CDR3 DNA follows: TGCGCCAGCAGCCAAGGGGAAGGGCTGGGCGAGCAGTACTTC.

The V call is TRBV5-6, the J call TRBJ2-1; D ambiguous. Germline CDR1 SGHDT, CDR2 YYEEEE. This CDR3 has 15 residues. Trimming pared 9 bases from V and 3 bases from J, leaving 19 bases between. CDR3 bases: TGTGCCATGGGCCCCGGGCTCCGCGTCTACAATGAGCAGTTCTTC. Protein: CAMGPGLRVYNEQFF. Full variable domain (outside the CDR3, taken from reference TRBV5-6 and TRBJ2-1): DAGVTQSPTHLIKTRGQQVTLRCSPKSGHDTVSWYQQALGQGPQFIFQYYEEEERQRGNFPDRFSGHQFPNYSSELNVNALLLGDSALYLCAMGPGLRVYNEQFFGPGTRLTVL.

The V gene is TRBV12-3 or TRBV12-4, the J gene TRBJ2-1; no reliable D call. This CDR3 is 17 amino acids long. Trimming took off 0 bases at V and 12 bases at J, with 24 bases between the two ends. The CDR3 DNA reads as TGTGCCAGCAGTTTAGCCATGGTCGTGTCAGTTACCAAGGGGCAGTTCTTC. Translated, it gives CASSLAMVVSVTKGQFF.

There are many counts of this clonotype. This rearrangement joins TRBV7-9 to TRBJ2-7; no clear D gene. The CDR3 has 16 amino acids. V lost 3 bases, J lost 0 bases, and 15 bases lay in between. Germline V lookup: CDR1 SEHNR, CDR2 FQNEAQ (reference sequence). This CDR3 reads CASSLGLGRFSYEQYF. The CDR3 DNA sequence: TGTGCCAGCAGCTTGGGGTTGGGCAGGTTCTCCTACGAGCAGTACTTC.

This clonotype has a handful of counts. This chain uses TRBV20-1 with TRBJ2-2; 7 nucleotides align to TRBD2. Germline trimming cut 3 bases from V and 4 bases from J; bases unmatched to any gene: 8. The CDR3 has 15 residues. Germline CDR1 DFQATT, CDR2 SNEGSKA (reference sequence). CDR3 sequence (DNA): TGCAGTGCTAGTTCGGGGGGAGCGGGCACCGGGGAGCTGTTTTTT. Protein product: CSASSGGAGTGELFF.

This clonotype was seen a few times. The rearrangement joins TRBV15 to TRBJ2-1; D call uncertain. V lost 4 bases and J 6 bases, leaving 10 bases between the germline ends. The CDR3 has 13 residues. From germline, CDR1 is LNHNV and CDR2 YYDKDF (reference sequence). The DNA for the CDR3 is TGTGCCACCAGCACCTGGTCCCTCAATGAGCAGTTCTTC. Translating gives CATSTWSLNEQFF.

V and J are TRBV4-3 and TRBJ2-2; D is uncertain. Germline CDR1 and CDR2: LGHNA and YSLEER. The CDR3 consists of 17 residues. Trimming removed 4 bases at V and 0 bases at J, with 15 bases between. This CDR3 reads CASSPLPAGPNTGELFF. CDR3 DNA: TGCGCCAGCAGCCCATTGCCCGCTGGCCCGAACACCGGGGAGCTGTTTTTT.